Presented here are 5 T cell receptor beta chains from one specimen sequenced in a study of a mutant IDH1 vaccine in newly diagnosed glioma. TCRdb's table, derived via immunoSEQ multiplex PCR, lists solely in-frame clones and lacks some. The profile shows roughly 35,000 clones, roughly four fifths of them singletons. These TCRs are of unknown antigen specificity. Time point in this sample: week 47, end of study. It was 300 ug of mutant IDH1 20-mer peptide that made up each vaccine dose, given with topical imiquimod. Sequencing was performed on PBMCs, taken from a glioma patient whose treatment included an IDH1 peptide vaccine. These receptors all come from a man aged 35 to 55 with glioma.

The rearrangement uses TRBV7-9 and TRBJ2-5, with TRBD2 matching over 12 bases. Germline V gives CDR1 SEHNR, CDR2 FQNEAQ (reference sequence). The CDR3 sequence is 16 residues long. The junction had 5 bases not matched to a gene; V was cut back by 1 base and J by 5 bases. In DNA, the CDR3 is TGTGCCAGCAGCTTAGTGCCTAGCGGGAGGGAGGAGACCCAGTACTTC. Translating gives CASSLVPSGREETQYF.

The genes are TRBV7-8 and TRBJ2-7; D possibly corresponds to TRBD2 (5 bases). Germline CDR1 reads SGHVS; CDR2 reads FQNEAQ. The CDR3 is made up of 17 amino acids. Trimming left V 1 base short and J 3 bases short, with 19 bases between. The CDR3: CASSLVRRVGVFYEQYF. The CDR3 DNA reads as TGTGCCAGCAGCTTAGTGCGCCGTGTCGGGGTGTTCTACGAGCAGTACTTC.

The chain uses TRBV14 and TRBJ1-2; the D is unclear. From germline, CDR1 is SGHDN and CDR2 FVKESK. The CDR3 runs to 14 residues. Deletions cut 0 bases from V and 6 bases from J, with 11 bases between. The CDR3 DNA follows: TGTGCCAGCAGCCAAGATCTACTCTGGGATGGCTACACCTTC. This encodes CASSQDLLWDGYTF.

The chain recombines TRBV11-3 with TRBJ2-3; no clear D gene. The germline V gene has CDR1 SGHNT and CDR2 YENEEA. V shed 3 bases and J shed 0 bases, with 1 base lying between them. The CDR3 contains 12 residues. CDR3 sequence: CASSFSTDTQYF. In DNA form, the CDR3 reads TGTGCCAGCAGCTTTAGCACAGATACGCAGTATTTT.

This chain connects TRBV7-2 to TRBJ2-1, with 8 bases identical to TRBD2. CDR1 and CDR2 (germline): SGHTA, FQGNSA. The CDR3 runs to 17 residues. V shed 6 bases, J shed 1 base, and the junction held 11 bases outside the gene matches. The CDR3 nucleotides are TGTGCCAGCAGGAATCCCCGGGGCGGGAGGTCCTACAATGAGCAGTTCTTC. Encoded protein: CASRNPRGGRSYNEQFF.